These 29 T cell receptor beta chains originate from one sample sequenced in a study of cytomegalovirus exposure and HLA in healthy donors (dated by TCRdb to about 2017). The library was made by the immunoSEQ multiplex PCR assay. For the multiplex PCR, a mixture combining 60 forward primers for TCR Vbeta segments and 13 reverse primers for TCR Jbeta segments was used. The immuneACCESS repertoire file appears here via TCRdb, limited to in-frame rearrangements. These files lack a portion of the clones; in checked studies, under half of the deficit traces to unresolved V genes, and the cause of the others is not known. The sample table contains tens of thousands of clones; only one count was recorded for approximately 79% of them. Of the sample, around 3% is held by the ten largest clones. The sample taken for sequencing was PBMCs. These receptors originate from a man aged 25 to 40 in good health and CMV-seronegative.

This clone was found once. The same CDR3 also results from other DNA sequences found in this sample. The CDR3 region has the DNA TGTGCCAGCAGTGAGATCGGACAGGGGGGCCACGAGCAGTACTTC. The encoded protein is CASSEIGQGGHEQYF. V usage is TRBV2 and J usage is TRBJ2-7, with 10 bases lining up with TRBD1. The CDR3 has 15 residues. CDR1 and CDR2 from the germline V gene are SNHLY and FYNNEI. Trimming cost V 3 bases and J 5 bases; bases outside gene matches: 7.

The genes are TRBV2 and TRBJ1-1; no clear D. V lost 6 bases to trimming and J lost 7 bases, with 18 bases between them. The length of the CDR3 is 14 residues. The germline gives CDR1 SNHLY, CDR2 FYNNEI. The CDR3 reads CASREYSTLREAFF. CDR3 sequence (DNA): TGTGCCAGCAGAGAATACAGTACTTTGCGTGAAGCTTTCTTT. The full variable domain, rest sourced from reference TRBV2 and TRBJ1-1, is EPEVTQTPSHQVTQMGQEVILRCVPISNHLYFYWYRQILGQKVEFLVSFYNNEISEKSEIFDDQFSVERPDGSNFTLKIRSTKLEDSAMYFCASREYSTLREAFFGQGTRLTVV.

This clone was detected only a few times. This chain links TRBV18 with TRBJ2-5; 7 nucleotides agree with TRBD1. This CDR3 comprises 14 residues. In germline, CDR1 is KGHSH, CDR2 LQKENI. J lost 5 bases, V lost 4 bases, and 7 bases had no gene match. The CDR3 protein is CASSHGQTGETQYF. DNA of the CDR3: TGTGCCAGCTCACACGGACAGACAGGGGAGACCCAGTACTTC.

V gene TRBV6-5 combines with J gene TRBJ1-2, with D possibly being TRBD1 (6 bases). Trimming removed 6 bases from V and 10 bases from J, with 24 bases in between. This CDR3 spans 15 amino acids. CDR1 and CDR2 (germline): MNHEY, SVGAGI. In DNA, the CDR3 is TGTGCCAGCAGAATCCAGGGAGCCAAGGGGGATGACTACACCTTC. Protein sequence: CASRIQGAKGDDYTF.

CDR3 protein: CASSLAGVNTGELFF. The CDR3, as DNA: TGTGCCAGCAGTTTAGCGGGGGTTAACACCGGGGAGCTGTTTTTT. The J gene is TRBJ2-2, the V gene TRBV27; 7 nucleotides line up with TRBD2. The CDR3 has 15 residues. Per germline, CDR1 MNHEY and CDR2 SMNVEV (reference sequence). Losses at the gene ends were 2 bases for V and 2 bases for J; bases not matched to a gene: 2.

The rearrangement uses TRBV5-6 and TRBJ2-1, with TRBD1 as a possible D gene (6 bases). Between the trimmed V and J ends, which lost 2 bases and 8 bases, there was a span of 14 bases. From germline, CDR1 is SGHDT and CDR2 YYEEEE. The CDR3 contains 14 residues. Written as DNA, the CDR3 is TGTGCCAGCAGCTTAGGTACAGGGTATTATGAGCAGTTCTTC. Translation: CASSLGTGYYEQFF.

Here the CDR3 DNA reads TGTGCCAGCAGTGCGCGGGGGGCTCACACCTTC. The encoded protein is CASSARGAHTF. The J gene is TRBJ1-2, the V gene TRBV6-5; D is perhaps TRBD1 (6 bases). The V end lost 5 bases, the J end lost 12 bases, and 13 bases lay between the germline ends. The CDR3 spans 11 residues. Germline CDR1 is MNHEY and CDR2 is SVGAGI.

This chain connects TRBV7-3 to TRBJ2-1; 8 bases align to TRBD1. The germline V gene has CDR1 SGHTA and CDR2 FQGTGA. This CDR3 region has 15 residues. V gave up 5 bases and J gave up 2 bases; unmatched junction bases: 5. The CDR3: CASSPGQGPYNEQFF. Here the CDR3 DNA reads TGTGCCAGCAGCCCCGGACAGGGCCCCTACAATGAGCAGTTCTTC. Together with reference TRBV7-3 and TRBJ2-1, the CDR3 gives the full variable domain: GAGVSQTPSNKVTEKGKYVELRCDPISGHTALYWYRQSLGQGPEFLIYFQGTGAADDSGLPNDRFFAVRPEGSVSTLKIQRTERGDSAVYLCASSPGQGPYNEQFFGPGTRLTVL.

As to this clone: One end of the junction varies from germline; a read error may be responsible. V is TRBV7-7 and J is TRBJ2-5, with TRBD2 as a possible D gene (5 bases). Germline V lookup: CDR1 SSHAT, CDR2 FNYEAQ (reference sequence). The CDR3 length is 15 residues. CDR3 DNA sequence: TGTGCTAGCAGCCCGCGCCTCCGGGAAGGAGAGACCCAGTACTTC. Translating gives CASSPRLREGETQYF.

The chain joins TRBV5-4 to TRBJ2-5; D uncertain. Germline-derived CDR1 and CDR2 are SGHNT and YYREEE (reference sequence). The V end lost 2 bases, the J end lost 2 bases, and 13 bases lay between the germline ends. CDR3 length: 15 residues. CDR3 loop: CASSFPGFHQETQYF. Written as DNA, the CDR3 is TGTGCCAGCAGCTTTCCCGGTTTCCATCAAGAGACCCAGTACTTC.

The gene calls are TRBV29-1 and TRBJ1-1, with TRBD1 identical over 7 bases. CDR1 is SQVTM, CDR2 ANQGSEA, per germline. The J segment lost 2 bases and the V segment lost 4 bases, leaving 10 bases of the junction unmatched. CDR3 length equals 15 residues. The CDR3 reads CSVGYRGVGNTEAFF. The CDR3, as DNA: TGCAGCGTTGGTTACAGGGGAGTGGGCAACACTGAAGCTTTCTTT.

This clone was seen only a few times. Sequence at one end of the junction differs from germline and may be a read error. The CDR3 spells CSSSPVSGELFF. CDR3 coding DNA: TGTTCCAGCAGCCCGGTTAGCGGGGAGCTGTTTTTT. The J gene is TRBJ2-2, the V gene TRBV7-9; no definite D call. CDR1 is SEHNR and CDR2 is FQNEAQ in the germline V gene (reference sequence). There are 12 residues in the CDR3. Full variable domain (missing parts from reference TRBV7-9 and TRBJ2-2): DTGVSQNPRHKITKRGQNVTFRCDPISEHNRLYWYRQTLGQGPEFLTYFQNEAQLEKSRLLSDRFSAERPKGSFSTLEIQRTEQGDSAMYLCSSSPVSGELFFGEGSRLTVL.

V gene TRBV18 combines with J gene TRBJ1-1; TRBD1 matches at 8 bases. The V segment lost 5 bases and the J segment 3 bases; nucleotides outside the gene matches: 5. The CDR3 has 14 amino acids. Germline loops: CDR1 KGHSH, CDR2 LQKENI. Here the CDR3 reads CASSKTGADTEAFF. In DNA form, the CDR3 reads TGTGCCAGCTCAAAGACAGGGGCGGACACTGAAGCTTTCTTT.

V usage is TRBV7-8 and J usage is TRBJ2-4, with a possible D match to TRBD1 (5 bases). This CDR3 is built from 21 residues. The V end lost 1 base, the J end lost 1 base, and 26 bases lay between the germline ends. Germline CDR1 reads SGHVS; CDR2 reads FQNEAQ. CDR3 amino acids: CASSLVPQGRAKAVAKNIQYF. In DNA form, the CDR3 reads TGTGCCAGCAGCTTAGTACCCCAGGGCAGGGCCAAGGCGGTGGCCAAAAACATTCAGTACTTC.

The V and J genes are TRBV6-6 and TRBJ2-3, with 7 bases fitting TRBD1. The CDR3 consists of 13 residues. Per germline, CDR1 MNHNY and CDR2 SVGAGI (reference sequence). V was clipped by 9 bases and J by 1 base; unmatched bases: 4. This CDR3 is CASGDSGTDTQYF. As DNA, the CDR3 is TGTGCCAGTGGGGACAGTGGCACAGATACGCAGTATTTT.

Here the CDR3 DNA reads TGTGCCAGCAGCCCCCGGGACAGGTTGGACGGCTACACCTTC. Its protein product is CASSPRDRLDGYTF. This rearrangement joins TRBV5-6 to TRBJ1-2; TRBD1 matches 8 bases. Unmatched junction bases numbered 10, after V lost 4 bases and J lost 8 bases. Germline CDR1 is SGHDT and CDR2 is YYEEEE. This CDR3 is built from 14 residues.

The V call is TRBV11-3, the J call TRBJ1-1; 10 bases align to TRBD1. The CDR3 contains 16 residues. In germline, CDR1 is SGHNT, CDR2 YENEEA. The V segment lost 6 bases and the J segment 3 bases; nucleotides outside the gene matches: 10. CDR3 DNA sequence: TGTGCCAGCAGGCCACGGGACAGGGGATTAGACACTGAAGCTTTCTTT. Its translation is CASRPRDRGLDTEAFF. Looking up the rest from reference TRBV11-3 and TRBJ1-1 gives the full variable domain: EAGVVQSPRYKIIEKKQPVAFWCNPISGHNTLYWYLQNLGQGPELLIRYENEEAVDDSQLPKDRFSAERLKGVDSTLKIQPAELGDSAVYLCASRPRDRGLDTEAFFGQGTRLTVV.

The chain carries TRBV27 and TRBJ1-4; perhaps TRBD1 as D (5 bases). This CDR3 region has 18 residues. Trimming took 1 base from V and 2 from J, leaving 17 bases between them. CDR1 is MNHEY, CDR2 SMNVEV, per germline (reference sequence). The CDR3 loop reads CASSLFSPRVGTNEKLFF. The CDR3 region has the DNA TGTGCCAGCAGTTTATTTAGTCCCAGGGTGGGGACTAATGAAAAACTGTTTTTT.

The chain employs TRBV2 and TRBJ2-1, with 12 bases aligning to TRBD1. The V gene's germline CDR1 is SNHLY and CDR2 FYNNEI. The CDR3 length is 13 residues. J lost 5 bases, V lost 11 bases, and 4 bases had no gene match. The CDR3 DNA follows: TGTGCCTTCGGGACAGGGGGCCACAATGAGCAGTTCTTC. Translation: CAFGTGGHNEQFF.

The CDR3 coding sequence is TGTGCCAGCTCACCGGGACAGGAGGATATTTCACCCCTCCACTTT. Its protein is CASSPGQEDISPLHF. The chain uses TRBV18 and TRBJ1-6, with TRBD1 matching 8 bases. The CDR3 runs 15 residues. V shed 3 bases and J 9 bases; nucleotides not matched to a gene: 7. The germline gives CDR1 KGHSH, CDR2 LQKENI.

The sample holds a few counts of this clone. The chain couples TRBV7-6 to TRBJ1-1; weak D call: TRBD1 (5 bases). This CDR3 is 15 amino acids long. CDR1 is SGHVS, CDR2 FNYEAQ, per germline. Trimming took off 1 base at V and 1 base at J, with 10 bases between the two ends. CDR3: CASSLVLGGNTEAFF. CDR3 DNA sequence: TGTGCCAGCAGCTTAGTACTGGGGGGGAACACTGAAGCTTTCTTT.

The chain recombines TRBV7-2 with TRBJ2-7; 7 nucleotides match TRBD1. V shed 1 base and J 0 bases; nucleotides not matched to a gene: 3. The CDR3 consists of 15 residues. From germline, CDR1 is SGHTA and CDR2 FQGNSA. CDR3 protein: CASSLGDRISYEQYF. In DNA, the CDR3 is TGTGCCAGCAGCTTAGGGGACAGAATCTCCTACGAGCAGTACTTC. The full variable domain, its missing parts supplied by reference TRBV7-2 and TRBJ2-7, is GAGVSQSPSNKVTEKGKDVELRCDPISGHTALYWYRQSLGQGLEFLIYFQGNSAPDKSGLPSDRFSAERTGGSVSTLTIQRTQQEDSAVYLCASSLGDRISYEQYFGPGTRLTVT.

The chain combines TRBV15 with TRBJ1-5, with D tentatively TRBD1 (6 bases). Germline V gene data show CDR1 as LNHNV and CDR2 as YYDKDF (reference sequence). The CDR3 length is 17 residues. The ends were cut back, 0 bases at V and 1 base at J, with 13 bases in the middle. In DNA, the CDR3 is TGTGCCACCAGCAGAGATTGGGGGCGAGGGAGCAATCAGCCCCAGCATTTT. It encodes CATSRDWGRGSNQPQHF.

As DNA, the CDR3 is TGCGCCAGCAGCCTTGGGTCCGCCGGAGGTGAAAAACTGTTTTTT. Protein product: CASSLGSAGGEKLFF. This chain links TRBV5-1 with TRBJ1-4; D gene uncertain. The CDR3 consists of 15 residues. CDR1 and CDR2 from the germline V gene are SGHRS and YFSETQ. Trimming took 4 bases from V and 7 from J, leaving 17 bases between them.

The genes are TRBV7-3 and TRBJ1-5; TRBD1 matches at 7 bases. The V and J ends lost 2 bases and 3 bases, in that order; junction bases with no gene match: 7. The CDR3 is 16 residues long. Germline loops: CDR1 SGHTA, CDR2 FQGTGA. CDR3 sequence reads: CASSLLGTEYNQPQHF. Written as DNA, the CDR3 is TGTGCCAGCAGCTTACTCGGGACAGAATACAATCAGCCCCAGCATTTT.

The chain is built from TRBV12-5 and TRBJ1-6; D not certain. The germline V gene encodes CDR1 LGHNT and CDR2 FRNRAP. The V gene lost 1 base and the J gene lost 7 bases, with 8 bases spanning the gap. CDR3 length: 14 residues. Written as DNA, the CDR3 is TGTGCTAGTGGTTTGGGGGCACAGAATTCACCCCTCCACTTT. Its protein is CASGLGAQNSPLHF.

The chain joins TRBV5-1 to TRBJ2-7, with D perhaps matching TRBD2 (5 bases). CDR3 length equals 14 residues. V lost 0 bases, J lost 3 bases, and 10 bases lay in between. Germline values: CDR1 SGHRS, CDR2 YFSETQ. The CDR3 coding sequence is TGCGCCAGCAGCTTGGGCGCCGGAGGCTACGAGCAGTACTTC. Residues: CASSLGAGGYEQYF.

V and J are TRBV25-1 and TRBJ1-1; 7 nucleotides match TRBD1. V dropped 8 bases and J dropped 1; count of bases not matched to a gene: 13. The CDR3 runs to 16 residues. The V gene's germline CDR1 is MGHDK and CDR2 SYGVNS. CDR3: CASSTHLRGRNTEAFF. DNA for the CDR3: TGTGCCAGCTCGACCCACCTCAGGGGGAGGAACACTGAAGCTTTCTTT.

V usage is TRBV7-2 and J usage is TRBJ2-2; 7 nucleotides match TRBD1. The CDR3 covers 16 residues. With 3 bases clipped from V and 2 bases from J, the junction kept 6 bases outside the gene matches. Germline V gives CDR1 SGHTA, CDR2 FQGNSA. Here the CDR3 reads CASSFSGGSNTGELFF. The CDR3, as DNA: TGTGCCAGCAGCTTCTCAGGGGGTAGTAACACCGGGGAGCTGTTTTTT.